This TCR beta chain originates from a study of vaccination and CD4 T cells after COVID-19 (dated by TCRdb to between 2021 and 2024). The study in broad terms: Convalescent patients had a positive SARS-CoV-2 result on nasal swab PCR, and of these patients, nine had mild disease and one had severe disease. Participants received two doses of either the Pfizer-BioNTech BNT162b2 vaccine (n=8) or the Moderna mRNA-1273 vaccine (n=2). Control cultures used a CEFX viral epitope pool as positive control, an HIV-1 Nef peptide pool as negative control, or no peptide. In 9 to 11 COVID-19 convalescent patients and a few infection-naive healthy vaccine recipients, researchers compared the spike-specific CD4+ TCR repertoire from before mRNA vaccination with the repertoire from after. Post-COVID blood samples were collected from convalescent patients a median of about 92 days after diagnosis, with a range of about 35 to 170 days. Post-vaccine blood samples were obtained a median of about 70 days after the second vaccine dose, with a range of roughly 12 to 250 days. Six males and four females were included in the convalescent cohort, with two Hispanic individuals, seven Caucasians, two Asians and one multiracial person represented. Culture stimuli were overlapping spike peptide pools from SARS-CoV-2 and from the common cold coronaviruses HCoV-NL63, HCoV-OC43 and HCoV-229E. Broader findings and caveats from the paper: Of the vaccine-specific clones in convalescent patients, 304 of 307, or nearly all, reacted only to SARS-CoV-2 spike and did not cross-react with common cold coronaviruses. The number of convalescent patients in the study was relatively small, and the study did not examine early timepoints following natural infection. In convalescent patients, a median roughly 86% of post-vaccine SARS-CoV-2-reactive clones were detected only after vaccination, suggesting vaccine-specific priming. Although the median number of SARS-CoV-2-reactive clonotypes went up from around 19 after infection to some 38 after vaccination, the increase was not significant.

Library preparation employed PCR. DNA from cultured CD4+ T cells underwent TCR sequencing with the Oncomine TCR Beta short-read assay at the Johns Hopkins FTIC core. The QIAamp micro DNA kit was used to extract genomic DNA from the cultured CD4+ T cells. The Oncomine TCR Beta libraries from cultured CD4+ T cells were pooled using unique dual indexes and then sequenced on an Illumina iSeq 100. As for the authors' bioinformatics: Non-productive sequences were removed, and CDR3s not starting with C, not ending with F or W, or shorter than 7 amino acids were discarded. Antigen-specific clonotypes were identified with the MANAFEST web application by comparing peptide-stimulated wells with reference and other culture wells. To be called positive, a clone needed an FDR below 0.05, an odds ratio above 5, and a productive frequency above 0.1% in at least two of three replicate wells. A clonotype counted as cross-reactive if it showed significant expansion both in the SARS-CoV-2 spike wells and in at least one common cold coronavirus spike condition. CDR3 homology was assessed with Levenshtein distances (stringdist) and unrooted phylogenetic trees (ape) in R version 3.6.1. Clones were called with MiXCR by TCRdb after fastp trimmed the public reads at Q25, and only in-frame beta chains were retained. One record per CDR3 amino acid sequence lists the most common genes and DNA. The V and J calls come from TCRdb's annotation, not from the publication. For this sample the table gives 10,000 to 13,000 distinct CDR3 sequences, of which about 50% were detected only once. The ten largest clones add up to approximately 13% of the sample.

This specimen's treatment or condition label, interpreted: approximately 10-day PBMC culture with coronavirus spike peptide pools or control peptides (ViraFEST assay). The ViraFEST assay, used in the study, expanded antigen-specific T cells with peptide pools and then identified the expanded clonotypes through TCR sequencing. The convalescent patients' positive SARS-CoV-2 PCR tests were from March to December 2020, which was before the Alpha, Beta and Delta variants emerged in the United States. Each well held approximately 2 million PBMCs cultured in IMDM containing roughly 5.4% human AB serum and 9 to 10 IU/ml IL-2, with about 10 ug/ml peptide pools added. On days 3 and 7, half of the culture medium was replaced with fresh IL-2-containing medium. After around 11 days of culture, CD4+ T cells were isolated by negative selection with the EasySep CD4+ T cell isolation kit. PBMCs were separated from whole blood using Ficoll-Paque Plus gradient centrifugation and then either used fresh or cryopreserved at -140C. In general, triplicate wells were set up for every culture condition.

From the germline V gene (reference sequence), CDR1 is DFQATT and CDR2 is SNEGSKA. The CDR3 covers 14 residues, taking in both the cysteine and the phenylalanine. CDR3 DNA only is kept here, 42 bases in frame from base 1. Trimming at the junction amounts to 1 base on V and 7 bases on J, and the germline ends lie 17 bases apart. This clonotype was seen a handful of times. Its binding antigen is unknown. No base quality values were provided; no much bigger clone lies one nucleotide off. The source of this sequence is a human donor who had recovered from COVID-19. The chain links TRBV20-1 with TRBJ2-7; the D gene is unclear. The sample comprised CD4+ T cells from blood, cultured in vitro. CDR3 protein: CSARGPGALGEQYF. Read as DNA, the sequence is TGCAGTGCTAGAGGTCCTGGCGCTCTTGGGGAGCAGTACTTC.